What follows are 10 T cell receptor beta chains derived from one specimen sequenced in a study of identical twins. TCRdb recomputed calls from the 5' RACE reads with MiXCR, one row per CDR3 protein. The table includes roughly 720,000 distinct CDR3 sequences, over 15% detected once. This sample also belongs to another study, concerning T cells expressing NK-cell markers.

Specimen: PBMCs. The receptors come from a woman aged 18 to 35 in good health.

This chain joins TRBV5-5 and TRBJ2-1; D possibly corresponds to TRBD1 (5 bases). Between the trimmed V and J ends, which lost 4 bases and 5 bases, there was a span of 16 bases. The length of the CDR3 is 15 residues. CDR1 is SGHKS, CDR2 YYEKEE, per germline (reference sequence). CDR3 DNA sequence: TGTGCCAGCAGCCCGGTGGTTTCCAGGGACAATGAGCAGTTCTTC. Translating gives CASSPVVSRDNEQFF. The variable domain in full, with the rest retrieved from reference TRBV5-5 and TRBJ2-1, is DAGVTQSPTHLIKTRGQQVTLRCSPISGHKSVSWYQQVLGQGPQFIFQYYEKEERGRGNFPDRFSARQFPNYSSELNVNALLLGDSALYLCASSPVVSRDNEQFFGPGTRLTVL.

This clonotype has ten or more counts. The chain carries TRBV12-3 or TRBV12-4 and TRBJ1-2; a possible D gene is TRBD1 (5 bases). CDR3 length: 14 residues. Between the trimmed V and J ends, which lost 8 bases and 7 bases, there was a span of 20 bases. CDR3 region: CASSPGGQGGGYTF. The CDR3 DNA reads TGTGCCAGCTCCCCAGGCGGCCAGGGAGGTGGCTACACCTTC.

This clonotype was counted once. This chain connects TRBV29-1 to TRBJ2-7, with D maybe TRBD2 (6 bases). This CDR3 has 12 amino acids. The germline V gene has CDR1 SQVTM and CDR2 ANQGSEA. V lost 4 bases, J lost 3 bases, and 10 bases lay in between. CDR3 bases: TGCAGCGTTGTGGGACTGCACTACGAGCAGTACTTC. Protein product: CSVVGLHYEQYF.

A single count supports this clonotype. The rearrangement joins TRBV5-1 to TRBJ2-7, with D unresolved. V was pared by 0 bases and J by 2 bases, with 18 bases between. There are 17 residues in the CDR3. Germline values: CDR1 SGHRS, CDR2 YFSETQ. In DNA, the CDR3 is TGCGCCAGCAGCTTGGGCCGTCTTTGGGAAACGACCTACGAGCAGTACTTC. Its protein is CASSLGRLWETTYEQYF.

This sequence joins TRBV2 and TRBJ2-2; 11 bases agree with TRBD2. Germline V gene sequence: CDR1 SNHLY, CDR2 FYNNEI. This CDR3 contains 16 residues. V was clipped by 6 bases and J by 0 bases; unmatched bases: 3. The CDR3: CASRLGLAANTGELFF. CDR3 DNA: TGTGCCAGCAGGCTGGGACTAGCGGCGAACACCGGGGAGCTGTTTTTT.

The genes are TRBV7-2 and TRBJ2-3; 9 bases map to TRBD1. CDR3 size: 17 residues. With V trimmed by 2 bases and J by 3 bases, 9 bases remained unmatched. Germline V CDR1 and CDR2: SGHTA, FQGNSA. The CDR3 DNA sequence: TGTGCCAGCAGCTTAAGGGGCCGGGGACAGGGAACAGATACGCAGTATTTT. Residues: CASSLRGRGQGTDTQYF.

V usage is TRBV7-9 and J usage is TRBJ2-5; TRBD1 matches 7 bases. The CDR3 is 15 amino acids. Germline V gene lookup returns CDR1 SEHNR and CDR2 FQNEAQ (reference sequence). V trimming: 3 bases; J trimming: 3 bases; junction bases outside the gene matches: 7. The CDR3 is CASSLQGVVKETQYF. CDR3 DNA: TGTGCCAGCAGCTTGCAGGGGGTAGTGAAAGAGACCCAGTACTTC.

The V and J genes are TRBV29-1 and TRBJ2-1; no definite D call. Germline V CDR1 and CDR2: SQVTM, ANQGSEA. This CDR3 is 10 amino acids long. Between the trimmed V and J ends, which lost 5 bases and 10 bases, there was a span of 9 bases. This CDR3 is CSVLTGEQFF. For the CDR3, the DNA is TGCAGCGTTCTGACGGGCGAGCAGTTCTTC.

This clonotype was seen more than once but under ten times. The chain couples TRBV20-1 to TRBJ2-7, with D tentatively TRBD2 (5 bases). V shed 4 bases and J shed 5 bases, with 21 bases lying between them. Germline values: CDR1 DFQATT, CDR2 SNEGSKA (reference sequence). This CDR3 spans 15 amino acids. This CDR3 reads CSAISYTAPGNEQYF. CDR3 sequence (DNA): TGCAGTGCTATAAGTTACACAGCGCCCGGGAACGAGCAGTACTTC.

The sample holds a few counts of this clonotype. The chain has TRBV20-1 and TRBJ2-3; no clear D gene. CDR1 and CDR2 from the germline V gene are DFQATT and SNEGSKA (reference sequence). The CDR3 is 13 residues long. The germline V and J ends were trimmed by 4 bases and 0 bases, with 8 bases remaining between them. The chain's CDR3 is CSAKAPSTDTQYF. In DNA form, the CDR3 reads TGCAGTGCTAAGGCACCTAGCACAGATACGCAGTATTTT.